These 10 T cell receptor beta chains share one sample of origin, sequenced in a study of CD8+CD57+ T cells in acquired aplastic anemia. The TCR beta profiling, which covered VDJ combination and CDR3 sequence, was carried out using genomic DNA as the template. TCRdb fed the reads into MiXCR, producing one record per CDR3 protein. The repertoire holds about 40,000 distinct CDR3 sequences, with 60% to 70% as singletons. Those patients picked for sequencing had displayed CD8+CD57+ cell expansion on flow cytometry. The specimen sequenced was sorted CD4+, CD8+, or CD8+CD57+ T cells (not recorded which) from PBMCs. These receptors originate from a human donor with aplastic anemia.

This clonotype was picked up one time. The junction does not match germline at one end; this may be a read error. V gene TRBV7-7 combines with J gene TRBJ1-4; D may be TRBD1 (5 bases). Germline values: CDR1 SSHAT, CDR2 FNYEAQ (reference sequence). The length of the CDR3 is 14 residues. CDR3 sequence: CASSLGGVGEKLFF. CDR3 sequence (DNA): TGTGCTAGCAGCTTAGGAGGGGTTGGGGAAAAACTGTTTTTT. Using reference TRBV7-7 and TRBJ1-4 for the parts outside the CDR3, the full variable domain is GAGVSQSPRYKVTKRGQDVTLRCDPISSHATLYWYQQALGQGPEFLTYFNYEAQPDKSGLPSDRFSAERPEGSISTLTIQRTEQRDSAMYRCASSLGGVGEKLFFGSGTQLSVL.

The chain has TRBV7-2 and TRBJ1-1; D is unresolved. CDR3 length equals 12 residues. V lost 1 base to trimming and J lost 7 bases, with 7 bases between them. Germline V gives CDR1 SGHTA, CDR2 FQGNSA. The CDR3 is CASSLDTIEAFF. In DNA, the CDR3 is TGTGCCAGCAGCTTAGACACCATTGAAGCTTTCTTT. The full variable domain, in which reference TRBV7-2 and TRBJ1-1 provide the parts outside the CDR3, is GAGVSQSPSNKVTEKGKDVELRCDPISGHTALYWYRQSLGQGLEFLIYFQGNSAPDKSGLPSDRFSAERTGGSVSTLTIQRTQQEDSAVYLCASSLDTIEAFFGQGTRLTVV.

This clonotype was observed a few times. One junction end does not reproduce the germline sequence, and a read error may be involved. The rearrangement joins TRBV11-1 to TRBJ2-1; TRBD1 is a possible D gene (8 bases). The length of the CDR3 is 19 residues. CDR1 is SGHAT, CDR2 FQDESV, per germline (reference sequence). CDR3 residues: CTSSLGGQASGLAVGEQFF. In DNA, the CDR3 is TGTACCAGCAGCTTAGGGGGACAGGCCTCGGGGCTAGCGGTCGGTGAGCAGTTCTTC. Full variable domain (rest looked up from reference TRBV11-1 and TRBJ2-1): EAEVAQSPRYKITEKSQAVAFWCDPISGHATLYWYRQILGQGPELLVQFQDESVVDDSQLPKDRFSAERLKGVDSTLKIQPAELGDSAMYLCTSSLGGQASGLAVGEQFFGPGTRLTVL.

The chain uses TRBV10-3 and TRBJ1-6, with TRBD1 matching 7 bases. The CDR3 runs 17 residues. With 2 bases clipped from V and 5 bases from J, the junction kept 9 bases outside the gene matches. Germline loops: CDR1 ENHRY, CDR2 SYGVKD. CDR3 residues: CAISERGQPVDNSPLHF. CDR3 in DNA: TGTGCCATCAGTGAGAGGGGACAGCCCGTCGATAATTCACCCCTCCACTTT.

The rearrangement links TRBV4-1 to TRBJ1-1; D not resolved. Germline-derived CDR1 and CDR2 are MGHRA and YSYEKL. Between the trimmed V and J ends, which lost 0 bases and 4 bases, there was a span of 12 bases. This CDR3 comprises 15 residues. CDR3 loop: CASSQEVLLGTEAFF. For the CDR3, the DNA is TGCGCCAGCAGCCAAGAGGTCCTACTGGGCACTGAAGCTTTCTTT.

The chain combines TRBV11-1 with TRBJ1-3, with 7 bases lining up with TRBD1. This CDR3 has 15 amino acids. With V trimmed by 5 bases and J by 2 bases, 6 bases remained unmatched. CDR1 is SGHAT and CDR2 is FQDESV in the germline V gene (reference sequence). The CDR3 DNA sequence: TGTGCCAGCAGCGGACAGGTATCCCCTGGAAACACCATATATTTT. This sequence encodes CASSGQVSPGNTIYF.

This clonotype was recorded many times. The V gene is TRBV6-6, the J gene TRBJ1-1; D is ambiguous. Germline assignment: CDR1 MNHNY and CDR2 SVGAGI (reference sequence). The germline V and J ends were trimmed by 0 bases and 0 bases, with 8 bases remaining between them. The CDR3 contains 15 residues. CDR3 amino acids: CASSYSGNMNTEAFF. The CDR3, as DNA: TGTGCCAGCAGTTACTCGGGGAACATGAACACTGAAGCTTTCTTT.

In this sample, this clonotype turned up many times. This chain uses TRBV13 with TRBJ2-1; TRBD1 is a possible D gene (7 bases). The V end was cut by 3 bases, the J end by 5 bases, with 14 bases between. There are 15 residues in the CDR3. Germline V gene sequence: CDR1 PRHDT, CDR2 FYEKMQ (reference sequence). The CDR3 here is CASSFSEGANNEQFF. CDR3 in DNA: TGTGCCAGCAGCTTCTCGGAGGGGGCGAACAATGAGCAGTTCTTC.

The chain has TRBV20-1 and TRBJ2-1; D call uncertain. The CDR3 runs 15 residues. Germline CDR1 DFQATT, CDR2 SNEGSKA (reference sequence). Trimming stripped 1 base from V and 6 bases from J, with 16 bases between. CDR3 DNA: TGCAGTGCTAGAGGCCCCGGGCAGGCCTTCAATGAGCAGTTCTTC. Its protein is CSARGPGQAFNEQFF.

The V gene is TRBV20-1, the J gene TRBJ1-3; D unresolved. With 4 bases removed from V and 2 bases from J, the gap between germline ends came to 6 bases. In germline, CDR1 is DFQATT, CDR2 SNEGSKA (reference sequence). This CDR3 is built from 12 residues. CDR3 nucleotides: TGCAGTGCTACAGATACTGGAAACACCATATATTTT. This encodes CSATDTGNTIYF.